This TCR beta chain comes out of a study of T cell responses to AZD1222 COVID-19 vaccine. CDR1 and CDR2 (germline): LNHDA, SQIVND (reference sequence). V was shortened by 7 bases and J by 4 bases, with 10 bases between the two germline ends. The CDR3 consists of 12 residues. Data came from immunoSEQ multiplex PCR; TCRdb stores just in-frame clones and leaves some out. This sample has roughly 70,000 clones; more than 80% occur once, and the top ten carry about 2.7%. The rearrangement uses TRBV19 and TRBJ1-2, with D possibly matching TRBD1 (6 bases). The source material was peripheral blood, sampled on day 0 of AZD1222 vaccination. The clonotype originates from an adult in good health. The CDR3 DNA reads as TGTGCCAGTACCAGGGACATCTATGGCTACACCTTC. Translation: CASTRDIYGYTF.